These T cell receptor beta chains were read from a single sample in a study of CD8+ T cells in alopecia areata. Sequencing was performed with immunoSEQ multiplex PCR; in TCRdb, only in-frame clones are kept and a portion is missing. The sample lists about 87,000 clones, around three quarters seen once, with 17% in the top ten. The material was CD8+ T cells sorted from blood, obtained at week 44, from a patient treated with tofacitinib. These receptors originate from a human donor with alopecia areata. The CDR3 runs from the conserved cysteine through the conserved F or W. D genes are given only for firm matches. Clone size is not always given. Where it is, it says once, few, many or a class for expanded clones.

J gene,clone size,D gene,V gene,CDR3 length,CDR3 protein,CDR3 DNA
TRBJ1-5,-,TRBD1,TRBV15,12,CATGTGNQPQHF,TGTGCCACCGGGACAGGTAATCAGCCCCAGCATTTT
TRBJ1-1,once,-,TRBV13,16,CASKPLGAKPNTEAFF,TGTGCCAGCAAACCGTTGGGGGCAAAGCCAAACACTGAAGCTTTCTTT
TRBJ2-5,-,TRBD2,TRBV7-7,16,CASSSTPGGGPETQYF,TGTGCCAGCAGCTCCACGCCGGGGGGGGGCCCGGAGACCCAGTACTTC
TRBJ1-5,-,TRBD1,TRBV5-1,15,CASSSTGERNQPQHF,TGCGCCAGCAGCTCGACAGGGGAGCGCAATCAGCCCCAGCATTTT
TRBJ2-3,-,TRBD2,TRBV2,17,CASSEARLAGKSDTQYF,TGTGCCAGCAGTGAAGCGCGGTTAGCGGGGAAATCAGATACGCAGTATTTT
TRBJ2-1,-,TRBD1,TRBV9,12,CASNRGGYEQFF,TGTGCCAGCAACCGAGGGGGCTATGAGCAGTTCTTC
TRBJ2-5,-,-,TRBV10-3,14,CAISEHQGRETQYF,TGTGCCATCAGTGAGCACCAAGGAAGAGAGACCCAGTACTTC
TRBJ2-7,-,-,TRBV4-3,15,CASSQENLPNYEQYF,TGCGCCAGCAGCCAAGAGAATCTCCCCAACTACGAGCAGTACTTC
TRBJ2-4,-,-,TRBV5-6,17,CASSLARHRQVKNIQYF,TGTGCCAGCAGCTTGGCTCGGCATCGGCAAGTTAAAAACATTCAGTACTTC
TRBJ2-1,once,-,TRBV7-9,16,CASSWAGASSYNEQFF,TGTGCCAGCAGCTGGGCAGGGGCCTCCTCCTACAATGAGCAGTTCTTC
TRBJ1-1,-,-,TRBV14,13,CASSYARYTEAFF,TGTGCCAGCAGCTATGCCAGGTACACTGAAGCTTTCTTT
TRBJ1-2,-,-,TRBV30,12,CAWSGSGGGYTF,TGTGCCTGGAGTGGGTCCGGCGGTGGCTACACCTTC
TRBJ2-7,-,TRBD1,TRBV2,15,CASSEPPGQNYEQYF,TGTGCCAGCAGTGAACCCCCGGGACAGAACTACGAGCAGTACTTC